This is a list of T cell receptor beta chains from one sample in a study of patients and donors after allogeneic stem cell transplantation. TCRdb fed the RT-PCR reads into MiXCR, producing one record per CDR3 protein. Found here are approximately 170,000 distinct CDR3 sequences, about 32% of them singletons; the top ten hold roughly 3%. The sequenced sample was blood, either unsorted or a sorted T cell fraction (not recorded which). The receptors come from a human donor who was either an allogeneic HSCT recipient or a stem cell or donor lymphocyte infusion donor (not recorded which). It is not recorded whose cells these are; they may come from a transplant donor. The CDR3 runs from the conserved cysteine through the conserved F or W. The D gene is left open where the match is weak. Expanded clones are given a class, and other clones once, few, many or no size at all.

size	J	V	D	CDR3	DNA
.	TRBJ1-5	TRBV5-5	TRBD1	CASSWDRGNQPQHF	TGTGCCAGCAGCTGGGACAGGGGAAATCAGCCCCAGCATTTT
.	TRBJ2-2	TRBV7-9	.	CASSLAGSRMELFF	TGTGCCAGCAGCTTAGCGGGATCGAGGATGGAGCTGTTTTTT
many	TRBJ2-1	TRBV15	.	CATGVMYSYNEQFF	TGTGCCACGGGCGTGATGTACTCCTACAATGAGCAGTTCTTC
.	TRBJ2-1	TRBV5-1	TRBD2	CASSVTSGAYNEQFF	TGCGCCAGCAGCGTGACTAGCGGGGCCTACAATGAGCAGTTCTTC
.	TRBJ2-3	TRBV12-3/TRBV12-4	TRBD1	CASSHTRDRGRHTQYF	TGTGCCAGCAGCCATACCCGGGACAGGGGGAGGCATACGCAGTATTTT
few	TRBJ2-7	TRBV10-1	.	CASSESAGQGYEQYF	TGCGCCAGCAGTGAGTCGGCAGGGCAGGGCTACGAGCAGTACTTC
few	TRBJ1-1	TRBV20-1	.	CSARGDLNTEAFF	TGCAGTGCTAGAGGGGACTTGAACACTGAAGCTTTCTTT
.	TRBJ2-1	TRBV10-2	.	CAISPSPREQFF	TGCGCCATTTCGCCATCGCCGAGGGAGCAGTTCTTC
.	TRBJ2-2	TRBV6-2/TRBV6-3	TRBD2	CASSFPSGRRAGELFF	TGTGCCAGCAGTTTTCCTAGCGGGAGAAGGGCCGGGGAGCTGTTTTTT
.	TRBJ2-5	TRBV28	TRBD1	CASNRDRGETQYF	TGTGCCAGCAACAGGGACAGGGGGGAGACCCAGTACTTC
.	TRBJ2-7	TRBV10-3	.	CAISGTATYEQYF	TGTGCCATCAGTGGAACAGCCACCTACGAGCAGTACTTC